The next 24 T cell receptor beta chains were all read from a single sample in a study of a mutant IDH1 vaccine in newly diagnosed glioma. The table came from immunoSEQ multiplex PCR; TCRdb's copy has only in-frame clones and leaves some out. The sample includes some 48,000 clones, around 78% of them seen just once. Noted time point: week 5, during vaccination. Topical imiquimod was applied with each vaccine dose, which held 300 ug of mutant IDH1 20-mer peptide. Antigens for these TCRs are unknown. The sample here was PBMCs, taken from a glioma patient whose treatment included an IDH1 peptide vaccine. Receptors originate from a woman in her thirties or forties with glioma.

This clone was recorded once. V usage is TRBV10-2 and J usage is TRBJ1-2, with D hard to call. The ends were cut back, 0 bases at V and 6 bases at J, with 11 bases in the middle. This CDR3 has 14 residues. CDR1 and CDR2 from the germline V gene are WSHSY and SAAADI. The CDR3 loop reads CASSESSGIHGYTF. The CDR3 DNA reads as TGCGCCAGCAGTGAGTCGTCGGGGATCCATGGCTACACCTTC.

The rearrangement links TRBV4-1 to TRBJ1-1; the D gene is possibly TRBD1 (5 bases). The CDR3 sequence is 13 residues long. V was clipped by 3 bases and J by 6 bases, with 11 bases between them. Germline V gene lookup returns CDR1 MGHRA and CDR2 YSYEKL. The CDR3 nucleotides read TGCGCCAGCAGCCACTACAGACAGCCTGAAGCTTTCTTT. This gives the protein CASSHYRQPEAFF.

CDR3 residues: CAWRAPWKDGSEQYF. The CDR3 DNA sequence: TGTGCCTGGAGGGCCCCCTGGAAAGACGGAAGCGAGCAGTACTTC. This chain connects TRBV30 to TRBJ2-7; no clear D gene. This CDR3 is 15 amino acids long. Per germline, CDR1 GTSNPN and CDR2 SVGIG (reference sequence). The V gene lost 3 bases and the J gene lost 6 bases, with 21 bases spanning the gap.

The rearrangement uses TRBV12-1 and TRBJ2-2; the table's D call, TRBD1, was not checked against the DNA. TRBV12-1 is classified as a pseudogene. The CDR3 totals 14 residues. CDR3 in amino acids: CAIFDRANTGELFF. CDR3 nucleotide sequence: TGTGCCATCTTTGACAGGGCTAACACCGGGGAGCTGTTTTTT.

This sequence joins TRBV4-3 and TRBJ2-3, with TRBD2 matching over 10 bases. The V segment lost 0 bases and the J segment 11 bases; nucleotides outside the gene matches: 8. The germline V gene encodes CDR1 LGHNA and CDR2 YSLEER. The CDR3 loop spans 15 amino acids. The DNA of the CDR3 is TGCGCCAGCAGCCAAGAAGCGGGGGGGCCAAGAGAGCAGTATTTT. It is translated as CASSQEAGGPREQYF.

The J gene is TRBJ1-5, the V gene TRBV7-9; 8 bases align to TRBD1. This CDR3 region has 15 residues. Germline V gene sequence: CDR1 SEHNR, CDR2 FQNEAQ (reference sequence). Trimming removed 3 bases from V and 3 bases from J; junction bases left unmatched: 4. CDR3 in DNA: TGTGCCAGCAGCTTCGGGACAGGCGACAATCAGCCCCAGCATTTT. Translation: CASSFGTGDNQPQHF.

The chain joins TRBV6-1 to TRBJ1-1, with D unresolved. The CDR3 sequence is 12 residues long. V was clipped by 3 bases and J by 7 bases, with 9 bases between them. The germline CDR1 and CDR2 sequences are MNHNS and SASEGT. The CDR3 here is CASSDRPHEAFF. As DNA, the CDR3 is TGTGCCAGCAGTGATCGGCCGCATGAAGCTTTCTTT.

The V call is TRBV5-4, the J call TRBJ1-2; no firm D call. The length of the CDR3 is 13 residues. With 1 base removed from V and 3 bases from J, the gap between germline ends came to 7 bases. Per germline, CDR1 SGHNT and CDR2 YYREEE (reference sequence). CDR3 amino acids: CASSLSGDYGYTF. The CDR3 bases are TGTGCCAGCAGCTTGTCGGGAGACTATGGCTACACCTTC.

The J gene is TRBJ2-3, the V gene TRBV7-2; 9 bases are a match to TRBD2. There are 17 residues in the CDR3. After removal of 1 base from V and 4 bases from J, the junction contained 9 bases not matched to a gene. Germline lookup yields CDR1 SGHTA and CDR2 FQGNSA. The CDR3 nucleotides read TGTGCCAGCAGCTTAGTCATCCTAGCGGGGTTAGCAGATACGCAGTATTTT. Residues: CASSLVILAGLADTQYF.

The rearrangement uses TRBV11-1 and TRBJ1-2; 7 bases line up with TRBD1. The CDR3 contains 12 residues. V lost 4 bases and J lost 5; bases outside the gene matches: 1. CDR1 and CDR2 from the germline V gene are SGHAT and FQDESV (reference sequence). CDR3 amino acids: CASSWDSYGYTF. Here the CDR3 DNA reads TGTGCCAGCAGCTGGGACAGTTATGGCTACACCTTC. The whole variable domain, remainder taken from reference TRBV11-1 and TRBJ1-2, is EAEVAQSPRYKITEKSQAVAFWCDPISGHATLYWYRQILGQGPELLVQFQDESVVDDSQLPKDRFSAERLKGVDSTLKIQPAELGDSAMYLCASSWDSYGYTFGSGTRLTVV.

This clone was seen a handful of times. V is TRBV29-1 and J is TRBJ1-1, with D perhaps matching TRBD1 (5 bases). The CDR3 contains 12 residues. In germline, CDR1 is SQVTM, CDR2 ANQGSEA. CDR3 residues: CRAAGGDTEAFF. In nucleotides, the CDR3 is TGCAGGGCGGCGGGAGGGGACACTGAAGCTTTCTTT.

This clone was counted a few times. This chain joins TRBV5-1 and TRBJ2-1, with D tentatively TRBD2 (7 bases). V was pared by 2 bases and J by 7 bases, with 19 bases between. The CDR3 is 16 amino acids. Germline V gene lookup returns CDR1 SGHRS and CDR2 YFSETQ. The CDR3 nucleotides are TGCGCCAGCAGCTTCGACCTAAGGGGGGGCGGTAATGAGCAGTTCTTC. Residues: CASSFDLRGGGNEQFF.

This clone has a handful of counts. The chain is built from TRBV7-6 and TRBJ2-7, with a possible D match to TRBD1 (6 bases). V lost 5 bases to trimming and J lost 4 bases, with 15 bases between them. CDR3 length equals 14 residues. Germline values: CDR1 SGHVS, CDR2 FNYEAQ. CDR3 nucleotide sequence: TGTGCCAGCAGCAGCCGGACAGCCGGATACGAGCAGTACTTC. Its translation is CASSSRTAGYEQYF.

The CDR3 DNA reads as TGTGCCTGCACCCCCGACAGGGGGCTCCACAATGAGCAGTTCTTC. Its protein is CACTPDRGLHNEQFF. The rearrangement links TRBV30 to TRBJ2-1, with TRBD1 identical over 10 bases. This CDR3 comprises 15 residues. Trimming at V came to 6 bases and at J to 5 bases, leaving 10 bases not matched to a gene. CDR1 is GTSNPN, CDR2 SVGIG, per germline (reference sequence).

V and J are TRBV25-1 and TRBJ2-1, with 7 bases fitting TRBD2. Per germline, CDR1 MGHDK and CDR2 SYGVNS. CDR3 length equals 15 residues. The trim removed 3 bases at V and 5 bases at J, leaving 7 bases unmatched. This CDR3 reads CASSDPGGTHNEQFF. CDR3 DNA sequence: TGTGCCAGCAGTGATCCCGGGGGGACTCACAATGAGCAGTTCTTC.

The gene calls are TRBV5-1 and TRBJ2-3; D is unclear. The CDR3 is 17 residues long. Germline CDR1 reads SGHRS; CDR2 reads YFSETQ. Deletions cut 2 bases from V and 0 bases from J, with 16 bases between. The CDR3 here is CASSLPTGPSSTDTQYF. CDR3 nucleotides: TGCGCCAGCAGCTTACCCACGGGCCCGTCTAGCACAGATACGCAGTATTTT.

This chain connects TRBV29-1 to TRBJ2-3; no reliable D call. CDR3 length equals 12 residues. The V and J ends lost 7 bases and 3 bases respectively, with 11 bases between them. Germline V CDR1 and CDR2: SQVTM, ANQGSEA. For the CDR3, the DNA is TGCAGCGCGTCAAAATGGACAGATACGCAGTATTTT. It encodes CSASKWTDTQYF.

There are a few counts of this clone. V usage is TRBV5-5 and J usage is TRBJ1-2, with D unresolved. The V end lost 4 bases, the J end lost 7 bases, and 14 bases lay between the germline ends. Germline CDR1 and CDR2: SGHKS and YYEKEE (reference sequence). The CDR3 sequence is 13 residues long. CDR3 protein: CASSPTGEGGYTF. DNA for the CDR3: TGTGCCAGCAGCCCGACGGGAGAAGGTGGCTACACCTTC. Using reference TRBV5-5 and TRBJ1-2 for the parts outside the CDR3, the full variable domain is DAGVTQSPTHLIKTRGQQVTLRCSPISGHKSVSWYQQVLGQGPQFIFQYYEKEERGRGNFPDRFSARQFPNYSSELNVNALLLGDSALYLCASSPTGEGGYTFGSGTRLTVV.

The chain carries TRBV4-1 and TRBJ2-6; TRBD1 agrees at 12 bases. V shed 6 bases, J shed 2 bases, and the junction held 8 bases outside the gene matches. CDR1 is MGHRA, CDR2 YSYEKL, per germline. The CDR3 is 18 residues long. The CDR3 DNA follows: TGCGCCAGCAGTCCCCAGGGACAGGGGGCGACTGGGGCCAACGTCCTGACTTTC. As protein: CASSPQGQGATGANVLTF.

This chain uses TRBV5-1 with TRBJ1-1; D gene ambiguous. V lost 1 base and J 0 bases, leaving 7 bases between the germline ends. CDR3 size: 14 residues. Germline V CDR1 and CDR2: SGHRS, YFSETQ. The CDR3 nucleotides read TGCGCCAGCAGCTTGCGGAATATGAACACTGAAGCTTTCTTT. It codes for CASSLRNMNTEAFF. The full variable domain, completed using reference TRBV5-1 and TRBJ1-1, is KAGVTQTPRYLIKTRGQQVTLSCSPISGHRSVSWYQQTPGQGLQFLFEYFSETQRNKGNFPGRFSGRQFSNSRSEMNVSTLELGDSALYLCASSLRNMNTEAFFGQGTRLTVV.

V usage is TRBV20-1 and J usage is TRBJ2-7, with a tentative D call TRBD2 (5 bases). Germline V gives CDR1 DFQATT, CDR2 SNEGSKA (reference sequence). V gave up 4 bases and J gave up 11 bases, with 15 bases separating them. The CDR3 is 11 residues long. The CDR3, as DNA: TGCAGTGCTACTGGGAGTGAATTGAAGTACTTC. Translated, it gives CSATGSELKYF.

The chain joins TRBV7-9 to TRBJ2-1, with TRBD2 as a possible D gene (5 bases). The CDR3 has 10 residues. The germline V gene has CDR1 SEHNR and CDR2 FQNEAQ (reference sequence). V dropped 5 bases and J dropped 10 bases, with 6 bases sitting between them. The CDR3 region is CASSPGEQFF. DNA for the CDR3: TGTGCCAGCAGCCCGGGGGAGCAGTTCTTC.

The V gene is TRBV13, the J gene TRBJ2-4; possible D gene TRBD2, 5 bases. Trimming left V 5 bases short and J 2 bases short, with 13 bases between. Germline V gene sequence: CDR1 PRHDT, CDR2 FYEKMQ (reference sequence). There are 15 residues in the CDR3. CDR3 DNA sequence: TGTGCCAGCAGCACCAGAGGGTCTTCCAAAAACATTCAGTACTTC. It yields the protein CASSTRGSSKNIQYF.

The chain joins TRBV5-5 to TRBJ1-2; no clear D. The V end lost 4 bases, the J end lost 4 bases, and 20 bases lay between the germline ends. Germline loops: CDR1 SGHKS, CDR2 YYEKEE (reference sequence). CDR3 length: 16 amino acids. The chain's CDR3 is CASSLRSGMSSYGYTF. In DNA form, the CDR3 reads TGTGCCAGCAGCCTGCGGTCCGGGATGTCGAGCTATGGCTACACCTTC.